A single sample is the source of the 30 T cell receptor beta chains below, sequenced in a study of cytomegalovirus exposure and HLA in healthy donors. The PCR had 60 Vbeta and 13 Jbeta primers. Produced via immunoSEQ multiplex PCR; TCRdb's table is partial and in-frame only. The sample yields fewer than 200,000 clones, under 90% seen once. The material sequenced was PBMCs. These receptors were collected from a male donor in good health and CMV-seronegative.

The rearrangement uses TRBV25-1 and TRBJ1-2, with 7 bases aligning to TRBD1. V lost 6 bases to trimming and J lost 4 bases; unmatched junction nucleotides: 8. Germline CDR1 and CDR2: MGHDK and SYGVNS. This CDR3 has 14 residues. This CDR3 is CASREQGRSYGYTF. Written as DNA, the CDR3 is TGTGCCAGCAGGGAACAGGGGCGATCCTATGGCTACACCTTC.

The V call is TRBV18, the J call TRBJ1-1, with 7 bases aligning to TRBD1. This CDR3 spans 14 amino acids. Per the germline V gene, CDR1 is KGHSH and CDR2 is LQKENI. Trimming took 5 bases from V and 6 from J; bases not matched to a gene: 9. CDR3 residues: CASSETGVEAEAFF. DNA for the CDR3: TGTGCCAGCTCAGAAACAGGGGTGGAGGCTGAAGCTTTCTTT. The full variable domain, with the rest looked up from reference TRBV18 and TRBJ1-1, is NAGVMQNPRHLVRRRGQEARLRCSPMKGHSHVYWYRQLPEEGLKFMVYLQKENIIDESGMPKERFSAEFPKEGPSILRIQQVVRGDSAAYFCASSETGVEAEAFFGQGTRLTVV.

The gene calls are TRBV5-1 and TRBJ1-2, with 7 bases matching TRBD1. This CDR3 spans 13 amino acids. Germline V gene lookup returns CDR1 SGHRS and CDR2 YFSETQ. V lost 4 bases and J lost 4; bases outside the gene matches: 4. The CDR3 sequence: CASSTGQTYGYTF. The CDR3 region has the DNA TGCGCCAGCAGCACGGGACAGACCTATGGCTACACCTTC.

V is TRBV11-2 and J is TRBJ2-7; 8 nucleotides line up with TRBD1. The CDR3 contains 14 residues. Germline V lookup: CDR1 SGHAT, CDR2 FQNNGV. With V trimmed by 5 bases and J by 3 bases, 6 bases remained unmatched. The CDR3 here is CASSTDRGLYEQYF. The CDR3 bases are TGTGCCAGCAGCACCGACAGGGGCCTCTACGAGCAGTACTTC.

As for this clone: Mismatch with germline at one junction end may stem from a read error. This chain connects TRBV7-9 to TRBJ1-1, with a weak D call TRBD1 (6 bases). From germline, CDR1 is SEHNR and CDR2 FQNEAQ (reference sequence). CDR3 size: 15 residues. For the CDR3, the DNA is TGTTCCAGCAGCTTAGTTCCAGGGGTGAACACTGAAGCTTTCTTT. This encodes CSSSLVPGVNTEAFF. Combining the CDR3 with reference TRBV7-9 and TRBJ1-1 gives the whole variable domain DTGVSQNPRHKITKRGQNVTFRCDPISEHNRLYWYRQTLGQGPEFLTYFQNEAQLEKSRLLSDRFSAERPKGSFSTLEIQRTEQGDSAMYLCSSSLVPGVNTEAFFGQGTRLTVV.

This clone has just a few counts. V gene TRBV6-6 combines with J gene TRBJ2-1; 7 bases fit TRBD2. V was pared by 5 bases and J by 4 bases, with 2 bases of the junction left unmatched. Germline V gives CDR1 MNHNY, CDR2 SVGAGI (reference sequence). The CDR3 has 13 residues. The CDR3 coding sequence is TGTGCCAGCAGTCAGGGACTATACAATGAGCAGTTCTTC. This sequence encodes CASSQGLYNEQFF.

This clone was found once. The gene calls are TRBV6-5 and TRBJ1-2; a weak D match, TRBD1 (5 bases). V dropped 6 bases and J dropped 5 bases, with 10 bases sitting between them. The germline gives CDR1 MNHEY, CDR2 SVGAGI. The CDR3 covers 12 residues. In nucleotides, the CDR3 is TGTGCCAGCAGCCCCGGGGGGTATGGCTACACCTTC. It yields the protein CASSPGGYGYTF.

The V gene is TRBV19, the J gene TRBJ1-1, with 7 nucleotides matching TRBD1. The CDR3 consists of 15 residues. J was trimmed by 1 base and V by 5 bases; bases with no gene match: 7. Germline-derived CDR1 and CDR2 are LNHDA and SQIVND (reference sequence). The CDR3 here is CASSAMGQRNTEAFF. CDR3 nucleotide sequence: TGTGCCAGTAGTGCCATGGGACAGAGGAACACTGAAGCTTTCTTT.

Only a few counts were recorded for this clone. The chain uses TRBV7-9 and TRBJ2-7, with TRBD1 matching 7 bases. Per germline, CDR1 SEHNR and CDR2 FQNEAQ (reference sequence). CDR3 length: 14 amino acids. Germline trimming cut 4 bases from V and 0 bases from J; bases unmatched to any gene: 3. CDR3 in amino acids: CASSYRDSSYEQYF. The CDR3 DNA reads as TGTGCCAGCAGCTACCGGGACAGCTCCTACGAGCAGTACTTC. Full variable domain (rest looked up from reference TRBV7-9 and TRBJ2-7): DTGVSQNPRHKITKRGQNVTFRCDPISEHNRLYWYRQTLGQGPEFLTYFQNEAQLEKSRLLSDRFSAERPKGSFSTLEIQRTEQGDSAMYLCASSYRDSSYEQYFGPGTRLTVT.

The chain has TRBV5-6 and TRBJ2-2, with 9 bases fitting TRBD2. CDR3 size: 15 residues. J was trimmed by 8 bases and V by 3 bases; bases with no gene match: 8. Germline V CDR1 and CDR2: SGHDT, YYEEEE. Written as DNA, the CDR3 is TGTGCCAGCAGCTGGCGCGCTAGCGGGGCTGGGGAGCTGTTTTTT. This gives the protein CASSWRASGAGELFF. The full variable domain, in which reference TRBV5-6 and TRBJ2-2 provide the parts outside the CDR3, is DAGVTQSPTHLIKTRGQQVTLRCSPKSGHDTVSWYQQALGQGPQFIFQYYEEEERQRGNFPDRFSGHQFPNYSSELNVNALLLGDSALYLCASSWRASGAGELFFGEGSRLTVL.

The genes are TRBV7-9 and TRBJ2-6, with D perhaps TRBD1 (6 bases). This CDR3 spans 15 amino acids. Trimming took off 3 bases at V and 2 bases at J, with 8 bases between the two ends. Germline CDR1 SEHNR, CDR2 FQNEAQ (reference sequence). DNA of the CDR3: TGTGCCAGCAGCTTCAGGACAGCTGGGGCCAACGTCCTGACTTTC. Translated, it gives CASSFRTAGANVLTF.

V usage is TRBV9 and J usage is TRBJ2-7; TRBD1 matches at 7 bases. V was pared by 2 bases and J by 0 bases, with 5 bases of the junction left unmatched. The CDR3 has 15 residues. Germline V gene data show CDR1 as SGDLS and CDR2 as YYNGEE. CDR3 residues: CASSVTTGSSYEQYF. As DNA, the CDR3 is TGTGCCAGCAGCGTCACGACAGGGAGCTCCTACGAGCAGTACTTC. Combining the CDR3 with reference TRBV9 and TRBJ2-7 gives the whole variable domain DSGVTQTPKHLITATGQRVTLRCSPRSGDLSVYWYQQSLDQGLQFLIQYYNGEERAKGNILERFSAQQFPDLHSELNLSSLELGDSALYFCASSVTTGSSYEQYFGPGTRLTVT.

The V and J genes are TRBV7-7 and TRBJ2-2; weak D call: TRBD1 (6 bases). The CDR3 sequence is 14 residues long. V lost 5 bases to trimming and J lost 2 bases, with 9 bases between them. CDR1 is SSHAT and CDR2 is FNYEAQ in the germline V gene (reference sequence). CDR3 in amino acids: CASSRTDNTGELFF. CDR3 DNA sequence: TGTGCCAGCAGCCGGACAGATAACACCGGGGAGCTGTTTTTT.

This chain joins TRBV7-7 and TRBJ2-7; D possibly corresponds to TRBD1 (5 bases). The germline V and J ends were trimmed by 4 bases and 4 bases, with 11 bases remaining between them. Germline V gene data show CDR1 as SSHAT and CDR2 as FNYEAQ (reference sequence). The CDR3 runs 13 residues. The CDR3 bases are TGTGCCAGCAGCTCCAGGGTAGGGTACGAGCAGTACTTC. It encodes CASSSRVGYEQYF.

This sequence joins TRBV6-5 and TRBJ2-1, with 7 positions matching TRBD1. Germline loops: CDR1 MNHEY, CDR2 SVGAGI. V lost 2 bases and J lost 9; bases outside the gene matches: 13. This CDR3 has 16 residues. CDR3 DNA: TGTGCCAGCAGTTACCCCGACAGGGTATCTCTCGGTGAGCAGTTCTTC. This translates into CASSYPDRVSLGEQFF.

V gene TRBV28 combines with J gene TRBJ2-5, with TRBD2 matching 10 bases. The DNA end lines up better with TRBJ2-7; the J call may be wrong. This CDR3 has 15 amino acids. The germline gives CDR1 MDHEN, CDR2 SYDVKM. DNA of the CDR3: TGTGCCAGCCAACCGATAGCGGGGGGAAACTACGAGCAGTACTTC. This codes for CASQPIAGGNYEQYF.

The rearrangement uses TRBV14 and TRBJ1-6, with D possibly being TRBD1 (5 bases). Trimming left V 4 bases short and J 8 bases short, with 9 bases between. Germline-derived CDR1 and CDR2 are SGHDN and FVKESK. The CDR3 spans 13 residues. CDR3 DNA sequence: TGTGCCAGCAGCCTCCAGGGCCATTCACCCCTCCACTTT. Protein: CASSLQGHSPLHF. The full variable domain, with the rest looked up from reference TRBV14 and TRBJ1-6, is EAGVTQFPSHSVIEKGQTVTLRCDPISGHDNLYWYRRVMGKEIKFLLHFVKESKQDESGMPNNRFLAERTGGTYSTLKVQPAELEDSGVYFCASSLQGHSPLHFGNGTRLTVT.

The chain has TRBV27 and TRBJ1-2, with a weak D call TRBD1 (5 bases). The CDR3 sequence is 14 residues long. Germline V gene lookup returns CDR1 MNHEY and CDR2 SMNVEV (reference sequence). Trimming shortened V by 3 bases and J by 6 bases, and 14 bases separated the two germline ends. CDR3 in DNA: TGTGCCAGCAGTTTTGGGGGGATTATGGATGGCTACACCTTC. Protein: CASSFGGIMDGYTF.

The rearrangement uses TRBV28 and TRBJ1-1, with unresolved D. Germline lookup yields CDR1 MDHEN and CDR2 SYDVKM. This CDR3 contains 18 residues. Trimming removed 3 bases from V and 2 bases from J, with 22 bases in between. The CDR3 DNA is TGTGCCAGCAGTTTGCCGAGGATCTCCCCCTTTCTAAACACTGAAGCTTTCTTT. Translating it yields CASSLPRISPFLNTEAFF. Full variable domain (remainder filled in from reference TRBV28 and TRBJ1-1): DVKVTQSSRYLVKRTGEKVFLECVQDMDHENMFWYRQDPGLGLRLIYFSYDVKMKEKGDIPEGYSVSREKKERFSLILESASTNQTSMYLCASSLPRISPFLNTEAFFGQGTRLTVV.

V is TRBV7-2 and J is TRBJ1-3; D is possibly TRBD1 (6 bases). The CDR3 is made up of 15 amino acids. The germline V gene encodes CDR1 SGHTA and CDR2 FQGNSA. The V end was cut by 6 bases, the J end by 4 bases, with 16 bases between. The DNA for the CDR3 is TGTGCCAGCAGTCGCTATCAGGGGATAGGAAACACCATATATTTT. It translates to CASSRYQGIGNTIYF.

The gene calls are TRBV5-1 and TRBJ2-7, with D tentatively TRBD1 (5 bases). Per the germline V gene, CDR1 is SGHRS and CDR2 is YFSETQ. CDR3 size: 14 residues. Trimming shortened V by 2 bases and J by 3 bases, and 12 bases separated the two germline ends. CDR3 DNA: TGCGCCAGCAGCTTATGGGGCCGCGACTACGAGCAGTACTTC. Protein sequence: CASSLWGRDYEQYF.

V gene TRBV5-1 combines with J gene TRBJ2-2, with D tentatively TRBD1 (6 bases). The CDR3 is 16 residues long. Trimming shortened V by 3 bases and J by 0 bases, and 12 bases separated the two germline ends. Germline CDR1 and CDR2: SGHRS and YFSETQ. CDR3 in amino acids: CASSYTGSTNTGELFF. DNA for the CDR3: TGCGCCAGCAGCTACACAGGGTCGACGAACACCGGGGAGCTGTTTTTT.

This clone has just one count. Other DNA sequences in this sample translate to the same CDR3. The J gene is TRBJ2-1, the V gene TRBV5-1, with 10 positions matching TRBD2. The CDR3 covers 17 residues. CDR1 SGHRS and CDR2 YFSETQ come from the germline V gene. V was pared by 3 bases and J by 7 bases, with 13 bases of the junction left unmatched. The CDR3 loop is CASSSSTTSGNYNEQFF. CDR3 nucleotides: TGCGCCAGCAGCTCCTCGACAACTAGCGGGAATTATAATGAGCAGTTCTTC.

The V gene is TRBV5-1, the J gene TRBJ2-5; D is perhaps TRBD1 (6 bases). Germline V gives CDR1 SGHRS, CDR2 YFSETQ. The CDR3 runs 14 residues. The V end lost 3 bases, the J end lost 1 base, and 10 bases lay between the germline ends. This CDR3 is CASSSRTAQETQYF. The CDR3 nucleotides read TGCGCCAGCAGCTCAAGGACAGCCCAAGAGACCCAGTACTTC. The full variable domain, in which reference TRBV5-1 and TRBJ2-5 provide the parts outside the CDR3, is KAGVTQTPRYLIKTRGQQVTLSCSPISGHRSVSWYQQTPGQGLQFLFEYFSETQRNKGNFPGRFSGRQFSNSRSEMNVSTLELGDSALYLCASSSRTAQETQYFGPGTRLLVL.

This clone has only a few counts. The chain has TRBV11-2 and TRBJ1-2; D is uncertain. Trimming left V 5 bases short and J 4 bases short, with 8 bases between. This CDR3 has 12 residues. Germline loops: CDR1 SGHAT, CDR2 FQNNGV. The CDR3: CASSAVVYGYTF. CDR3 nucleotides: TGTGCCAGCAGCGCAGTTGTCTATGGCTACACCTTC.

The genes are TRBV7-2 and TRBJ2-7, with a weak D call TRBD1 (6 bases). The V end was cut by 4 bases, the J end by 5 bases, with 15 bases between. The CDR3 runs to 14 residues. Germline loops: CDR1 SGHTA, CDR2 FQGNSA. CDR3 DNA sequence: TGTGCCAGCAGCTCGACAGGAGCCATCCACGAGCAGTACTTC. Its translation is CASSSTGAIHEQYF.

The chain recombines TRBV11-1 with TRBJ2-1; possible D gene TRBD2, 6 bases. CDR3 length: 16 residues. The germline V gene encodes CDR1 SGHAT and CDR2 FQDESV (reference sequence). With 7 bases removed from V and 5 bases from J, the gap between germline ends came to 21 bases. The CDR3 sequence is CASNRGLLSLDNEQFF. DNA for the CDR3: TGTGCCAGCAATCGGGGGTTGCTTTCCTTAGACAATGAGCAGTTCTTC.

The chain carries TRBV7-8 and TRBJ2-2; D might be TRBD2 (5 bases). Trimming shortened V by 4 bases and J by 0 bases, and 12 bases separated the two germline ends. Germline CDR1 and CDR2: SGHVS and FQNEAQ. The CDR3 is made up of 16 amino acids. The CDR3 coding sequence is TGTGCCAGCAGCTCCCGAGGTAGCGCGAACACCGGGGAGCTGTTTTTT. Its protein is CASSSRGSANTGELFF.

The chain recombines TRBV21-1 with TRBJ1-1; TRBD1 is taken as the D call from the table, unchecked against the DNA. TRBV21-1 is a documented pseudogene. CDR3 length equals 15 residues. The CDR3 region has the DNA TGTGCCAGCAGCAAAGAGCAGGGGAGACGAACTGAAGCTTTCTTT. This codes for CASSKEQGRRTEAFF.

This clone is a singleton in its sample. The chain couples TRBV9 to TRBJ2-1; TRBD1 is a possible D gene (6 bases). The V end lost 0 bases, the J end lost 0 bases, and 13 bases lay between the germline ends. Germline V gene sequence: CDR1 SGDLS, CDR2 YYNGEE. The CDR3 spans 17 residues. CDR3 region: CASSVGTRGSSYNEQFF. The CDR3 nucleotides are TGTGCCAGCAGCGTAGGAACGAGGGGGAGCTCCTACAATGAGCAGTTCTTC. The full variable domain, in which reference TRBV9 and TRBJ2-1 provide the parts outside the CDR3, is DSGVTQTPKHLITATGQRVTLRCSPRSGDLSVYWYQQSLDQGLQFLIQYYNGEERAKGNILERFSAQQFPDLHSELNLSSLELGDSALYFCASSVGTRGSSYNEQFFGPGTRLTVL.